The present entry profiles one T cell receptor (beta chain) with its context. The antigen remains undetermined. This CDR3 is built from 14 residues. Per germline, CDR1 SGHVS and CDR2 FQNEAQ. Trimming left V 6 bases short and J 4 bases short, with 13 bases between. Produced via immunoSEQ multiplex PCR; TCRdb's table is partial and in-frame only. In the table there are 50,000 to 65,000 clones, 70% to 85% of which are singletons. The sample comes from a study of a mutant IDH1 vaccine in newly diagnosed glioma. The time point is: week 11, during vaccination. The content of each vaccine dose was 300 ug of mutant IDH1 20-mer peptide, and topical imiquimod accompanied it.

This chain uses TRBV7-8 with TRBJ1-5; possibly TRBD1 for D (5 bases). The TCR sequence derives from a woman aged 50 to 65 with glioma. Material: PBMCs, obtained from a glioma patient whose treatment included an IDH1 peptide vaccine. The CDR3 DNA sequence: TGTGCCAGCAGACTCGGGACGGCTAATCAGCCCCAGCATTTT. As protein: CASRLGTANQPQHF.